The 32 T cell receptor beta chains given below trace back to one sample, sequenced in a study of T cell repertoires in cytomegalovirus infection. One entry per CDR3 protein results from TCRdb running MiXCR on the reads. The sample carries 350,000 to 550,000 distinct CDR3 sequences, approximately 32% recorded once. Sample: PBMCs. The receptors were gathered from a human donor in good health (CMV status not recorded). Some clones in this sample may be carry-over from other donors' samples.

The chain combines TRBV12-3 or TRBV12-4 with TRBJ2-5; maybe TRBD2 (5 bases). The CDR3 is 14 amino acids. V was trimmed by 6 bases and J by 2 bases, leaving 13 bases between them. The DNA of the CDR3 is TGTGCCAGCAGAAGTAGCGAAGGACAAGAGACCCAGTACTTC. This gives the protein CASRSSEGQETQYF.

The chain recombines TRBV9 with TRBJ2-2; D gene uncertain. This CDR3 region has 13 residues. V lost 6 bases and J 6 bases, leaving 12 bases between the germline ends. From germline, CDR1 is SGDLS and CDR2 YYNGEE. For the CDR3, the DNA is TGTGCCAGCACGGAGAAGGATCCCGGGGAGCTGTTTTTT. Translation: CASTEKDPGELFF.

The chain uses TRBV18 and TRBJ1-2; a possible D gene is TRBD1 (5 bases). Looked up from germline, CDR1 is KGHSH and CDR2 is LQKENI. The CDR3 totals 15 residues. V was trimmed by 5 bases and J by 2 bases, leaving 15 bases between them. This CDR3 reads CASSSTDADNYGYTF. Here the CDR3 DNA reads TGTGCCAGCTCATCGACAGACGCAGACAACTATGGCTACACCTTC.

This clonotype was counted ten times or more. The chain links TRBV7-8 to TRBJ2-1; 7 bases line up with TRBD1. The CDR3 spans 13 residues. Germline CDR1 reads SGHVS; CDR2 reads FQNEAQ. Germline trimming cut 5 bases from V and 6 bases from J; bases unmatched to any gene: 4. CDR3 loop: CASSQGQVNEQFF. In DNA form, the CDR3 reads TGTGCCAGCAGCCAAGGACAGGTCAATGAGCAGTTCTTC.

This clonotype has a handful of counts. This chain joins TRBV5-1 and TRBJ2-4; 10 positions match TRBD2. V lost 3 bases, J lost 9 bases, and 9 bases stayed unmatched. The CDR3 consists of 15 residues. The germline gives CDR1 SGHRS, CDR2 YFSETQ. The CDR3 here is CASSYSGGPSGIQYF. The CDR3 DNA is TGCGCCAGCAGCTATAGCGGGGGGCCTTCGGGCATTCAGTACTTC.

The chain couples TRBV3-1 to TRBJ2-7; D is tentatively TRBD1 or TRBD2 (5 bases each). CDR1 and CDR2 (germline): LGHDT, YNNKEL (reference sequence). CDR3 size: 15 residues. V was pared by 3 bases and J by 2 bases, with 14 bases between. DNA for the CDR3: TGTGCCAGCAGCCAGTTCGAGGGGCCCGCCTACGAGCAGTACTTC. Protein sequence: CASSQFEGPAYEQYF.

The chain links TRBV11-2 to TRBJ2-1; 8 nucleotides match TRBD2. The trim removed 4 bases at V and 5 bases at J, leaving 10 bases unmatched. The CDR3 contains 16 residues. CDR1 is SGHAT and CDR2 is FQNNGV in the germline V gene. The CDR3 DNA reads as TGTGCCAGCAGCTCTATCGGGACTAGACGGGACAATGAGCAGTTCTTC. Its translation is CASSSIGTRRDNEQFF. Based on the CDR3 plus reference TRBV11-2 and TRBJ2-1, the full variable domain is EAGVAQSPRYKIIEKRQSVAFWCNPISGHATLYWYQQILGQGPKLLIQFQNNGVVDDSQLPKDRFSAERLKGVDSTLKIQPAKLEDSAVYLCASSSIGTRRDNEQFFGPGTRLTVL.

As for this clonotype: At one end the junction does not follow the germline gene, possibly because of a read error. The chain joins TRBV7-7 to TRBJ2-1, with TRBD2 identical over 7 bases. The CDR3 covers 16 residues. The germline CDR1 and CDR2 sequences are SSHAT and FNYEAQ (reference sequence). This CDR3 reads CASSLALAASYNEQFF. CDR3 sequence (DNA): TGTGCTAGCAGCTTAGCCCTAGCGGCCTCCTACAATGAGCAGTTCTTC.

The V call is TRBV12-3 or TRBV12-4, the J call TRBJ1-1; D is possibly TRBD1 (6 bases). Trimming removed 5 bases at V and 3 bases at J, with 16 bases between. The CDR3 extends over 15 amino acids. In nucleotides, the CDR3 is TGTGCCAGCAGTCCGAACAGGGCTTTGTACACTGAAGCTTTCTTT. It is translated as CASSPNRALYTEAFF.

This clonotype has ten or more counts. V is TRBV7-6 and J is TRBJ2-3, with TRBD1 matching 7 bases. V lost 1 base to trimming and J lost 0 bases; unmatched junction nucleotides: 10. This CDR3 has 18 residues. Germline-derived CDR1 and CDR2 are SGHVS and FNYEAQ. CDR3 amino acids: CASSLEALTGRSTDTQYF. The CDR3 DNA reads TGTGCCAGCAGCTTAGAAGCATTGACAGGGAGAAGCACAGATACGCAGTATTTT.

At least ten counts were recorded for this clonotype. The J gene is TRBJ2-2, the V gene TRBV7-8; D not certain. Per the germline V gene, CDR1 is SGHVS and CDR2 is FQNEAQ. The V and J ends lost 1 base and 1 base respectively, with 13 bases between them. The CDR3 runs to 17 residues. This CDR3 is CASSLERGSQNTGELFF. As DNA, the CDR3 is TGTGCCAGCAGCTTAGAGCGAGGCAGCCAGAACACCGGGGAGCTGTTTTTT.

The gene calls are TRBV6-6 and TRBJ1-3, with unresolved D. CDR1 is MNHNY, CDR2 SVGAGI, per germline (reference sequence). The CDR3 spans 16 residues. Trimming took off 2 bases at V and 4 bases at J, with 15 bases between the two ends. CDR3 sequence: CASSYGTVELGNTIYF. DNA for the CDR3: TGTGCCAGCAGTTACGGAACAGTCGAGTTGGGAAACACCATATATTTT.

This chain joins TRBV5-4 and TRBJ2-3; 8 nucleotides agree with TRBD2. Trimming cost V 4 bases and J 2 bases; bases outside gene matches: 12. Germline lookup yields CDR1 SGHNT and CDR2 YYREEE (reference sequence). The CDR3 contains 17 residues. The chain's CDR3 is CASSLPGVAGFTDTQYF. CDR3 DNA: TGTGCCAGCAGCCTCCCCGGAGTAGCGGGGTTCACAGATACGCAGTATTTT.

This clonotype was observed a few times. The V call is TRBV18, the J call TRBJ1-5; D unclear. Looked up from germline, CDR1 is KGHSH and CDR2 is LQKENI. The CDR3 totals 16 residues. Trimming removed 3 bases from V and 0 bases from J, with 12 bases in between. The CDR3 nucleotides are TGTGCCAGCTCACCGCTGTCGACACCTAGCAATCAGCCCCAGCATTTT. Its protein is CASSPLSTPSNQPQHF.

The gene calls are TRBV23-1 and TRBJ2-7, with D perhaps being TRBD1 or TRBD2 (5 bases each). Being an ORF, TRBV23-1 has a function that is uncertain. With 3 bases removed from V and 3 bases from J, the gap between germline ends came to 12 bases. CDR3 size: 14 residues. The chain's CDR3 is CASSQAREHYEQYF. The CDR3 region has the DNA TGCGCCAGCAGTCAGGCCAGGGAGCACTACGAGCAGTACTTC.

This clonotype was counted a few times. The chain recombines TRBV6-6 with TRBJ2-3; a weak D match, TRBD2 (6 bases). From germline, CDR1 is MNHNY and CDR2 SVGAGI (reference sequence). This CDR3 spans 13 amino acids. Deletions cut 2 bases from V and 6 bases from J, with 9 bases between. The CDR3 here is CASSYGAGDTQYF. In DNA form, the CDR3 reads TGTGCCAGCAGTTACGGGGCGGGGGATACGCAGTATTTT.

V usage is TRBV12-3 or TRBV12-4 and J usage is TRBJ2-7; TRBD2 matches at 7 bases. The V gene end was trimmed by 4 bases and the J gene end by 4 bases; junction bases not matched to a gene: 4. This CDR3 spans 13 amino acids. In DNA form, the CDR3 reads TGTGCCAGCAGTTCCGGGACTAATTACGAGCAGTACTTC. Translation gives CASSSGTNYEQYF.

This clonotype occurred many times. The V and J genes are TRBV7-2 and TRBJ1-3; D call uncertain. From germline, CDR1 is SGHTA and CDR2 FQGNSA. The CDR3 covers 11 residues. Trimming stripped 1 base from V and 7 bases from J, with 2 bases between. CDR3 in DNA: TGTGCCAGCAGCTTAGAGAACACCATATATTTT. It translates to CASSLENTIYF.

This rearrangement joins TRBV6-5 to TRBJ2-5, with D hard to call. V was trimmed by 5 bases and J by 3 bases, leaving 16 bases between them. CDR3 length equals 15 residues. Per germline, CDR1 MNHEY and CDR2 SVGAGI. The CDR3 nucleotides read TGTGCCAGCAGTCCCATATCCAGACTGGAAGAGACCCAGTACTTC. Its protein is CASSPISRLEETQYF.

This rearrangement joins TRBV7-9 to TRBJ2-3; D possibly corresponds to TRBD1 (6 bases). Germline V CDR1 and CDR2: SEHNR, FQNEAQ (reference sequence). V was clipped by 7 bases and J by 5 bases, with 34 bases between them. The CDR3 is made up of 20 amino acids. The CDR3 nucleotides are TGTGCCAGCACCAATAGAGACCCCACCCTAAACACAGGGCCGGGAGATACGCAGTATTTT. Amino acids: CASTNRDPTLNTGPGDTQYF.

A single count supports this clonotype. CDR3 in DNA: TGTGCCAGCAGCCTCCAGGGGATTGAGCAGTTCTTC. Protein product: CASSLQGIEQFF. This rearrangement joins TRBV5-3 to TRBJ2-1; perhaps TRBD1 as D (6 bases). TRBV5-3 is noted as an ORF with a role that remains uncertain. The ends were cut back, 8 bases at V and 9 bases at J, with 15 bases in the middle. The CDR3 sequence is 12 residues long.

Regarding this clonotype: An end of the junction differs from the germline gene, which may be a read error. The CDR3 protein is CASSFRDRVNF. The CDR3 DNA reads as TGTGCCAGCAGCTTCAGGGACAGGGTAAACTTC. The gene calls are TRBV11-2 and TRBJ2-5; 9 positions agree with TRBD1. This CDR3 is 11 amino acids long. Germline CDR1 SGHAT, CDR2 FQNNGV.

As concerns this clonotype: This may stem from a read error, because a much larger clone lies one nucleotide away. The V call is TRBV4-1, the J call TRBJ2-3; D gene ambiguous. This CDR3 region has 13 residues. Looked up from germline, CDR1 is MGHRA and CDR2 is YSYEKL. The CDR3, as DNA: TGCGCCAGCGGAGCCCCTCGCACAGATACGAAGTATTTT. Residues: CASGAPRTDTKYF.

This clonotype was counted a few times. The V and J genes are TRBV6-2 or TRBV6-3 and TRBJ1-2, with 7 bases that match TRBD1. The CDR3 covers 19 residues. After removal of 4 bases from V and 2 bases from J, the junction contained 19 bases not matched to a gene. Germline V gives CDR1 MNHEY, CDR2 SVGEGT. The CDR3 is CASSSANRPPDRENYGYTF. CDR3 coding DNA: TGTGCCAGCAGTTCGGCGAACCGTCCCCCTGACAGGGAGAACTATGGCTACACCTTC.

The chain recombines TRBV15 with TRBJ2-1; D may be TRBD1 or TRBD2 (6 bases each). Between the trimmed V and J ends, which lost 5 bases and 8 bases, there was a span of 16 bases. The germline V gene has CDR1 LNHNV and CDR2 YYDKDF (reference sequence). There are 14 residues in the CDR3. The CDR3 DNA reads TGTGCCACCAGCGAATGGGGGGCCCGCGATGAGCAGTTCTTC. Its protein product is CATSEWGARDEQFF.

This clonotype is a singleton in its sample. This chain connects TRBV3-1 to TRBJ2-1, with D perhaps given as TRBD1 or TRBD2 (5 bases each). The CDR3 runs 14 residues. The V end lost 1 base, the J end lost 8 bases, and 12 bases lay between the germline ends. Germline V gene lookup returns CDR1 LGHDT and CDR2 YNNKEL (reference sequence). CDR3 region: CASSQAAGADEQFF. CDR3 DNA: TGTGCCAGCAGCCAAGCTGCCGGGGCAGATGAGCAGTTCTTC.

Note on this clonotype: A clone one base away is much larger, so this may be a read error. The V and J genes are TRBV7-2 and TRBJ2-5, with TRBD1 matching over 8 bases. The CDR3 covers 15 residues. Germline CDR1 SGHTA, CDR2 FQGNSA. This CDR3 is CASSRQGNSQETKYF. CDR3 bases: TGTGCCAGCAGCCGACAGGGGAATAGCCAAGAGACCAAGTACTTC.

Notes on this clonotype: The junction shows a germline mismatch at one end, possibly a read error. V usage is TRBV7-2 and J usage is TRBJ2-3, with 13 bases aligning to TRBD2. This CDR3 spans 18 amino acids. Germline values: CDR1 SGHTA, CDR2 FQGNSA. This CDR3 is CASNLRGLAGTSTATQYF. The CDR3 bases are TGTGCCAGCAACTTACGGGGACTAGCGGGAACTAGCACAGCTACGCAGTATTTT.

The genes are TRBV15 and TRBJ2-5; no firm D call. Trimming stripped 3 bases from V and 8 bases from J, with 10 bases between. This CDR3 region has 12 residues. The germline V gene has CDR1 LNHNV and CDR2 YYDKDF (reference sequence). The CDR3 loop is CATSSGRGTQYF. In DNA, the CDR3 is TGTGCCACCAGCAGTGGCCGAGGTACCCAGTACTTC.

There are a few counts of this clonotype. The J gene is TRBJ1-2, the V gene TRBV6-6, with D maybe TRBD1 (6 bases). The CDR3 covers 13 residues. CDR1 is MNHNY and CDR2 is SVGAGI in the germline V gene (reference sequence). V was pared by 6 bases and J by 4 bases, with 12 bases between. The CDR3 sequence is CASSTGHLYGYTF. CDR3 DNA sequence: TGTGCCAGCAGCACAGGGCATCTCTATGGCTACACCTTC.

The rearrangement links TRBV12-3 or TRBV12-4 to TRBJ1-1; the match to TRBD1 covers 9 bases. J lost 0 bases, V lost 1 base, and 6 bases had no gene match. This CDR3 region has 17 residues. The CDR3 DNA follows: TGTGCCAGCAGTTTAGTCGGGGGACAGGGATTGAACACTGAAGCTTTCTTT. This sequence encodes CASSLVGGQGLNTEAFF.

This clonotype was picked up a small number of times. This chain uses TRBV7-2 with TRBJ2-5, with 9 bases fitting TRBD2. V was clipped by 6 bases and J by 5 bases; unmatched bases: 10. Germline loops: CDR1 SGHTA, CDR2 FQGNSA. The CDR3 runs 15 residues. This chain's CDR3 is CASRFTAGGGETQYF. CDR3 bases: TGTGCCAGCAGGTTTACTGCGGGAGGGGGGGAGACCCAGTACTTC.